The sequence of this T cell receptor (beta chain) was determined in a study of response to subunit inactivated influenza vaccine. Study-level results: Each seasonal influenza vaccination, the authors suggested, recruits few new T cells.

This clonotype was seen a handful of times. Its specificity is not known. From the RT-PCR reads, TCRdb called clonotypes with MiXCR, one entry per CDR3 protein. This table has 500,000 to 600,000 distinct CDR3 sequences, 10% to 15% appearing once. Trimming left V 1 base short and J 0 bases short, with 10 bases between. Germline V lookup: CDR1 SGHVS, CDR2 FNYEAQ. There are 15 residues in the CDR3. This sequence was found in a man in his fifties who received an inactivated influenza vaccine. V gene TRBV7-6 combines with J gene TRBJ2-7, with unresolved D. Sequenced here: PBMCs from blood, sampled on the day of vaccination. The CDR3 is CASSLDVLDSYEQYF. In DNA, the CDR3 is TGTGCCAGCAGCTTAGATGTGCTGGACTCCTACGAGCAGTACTTC.